The present TCR beta chain was sequenced within a study of control samples from healthy donors and cancer patients (dated by TCRdb to 2018 to 2021). Libraries were prepared through the immunoSEQ multiplex PCR assay. Here the immuneACCESS table is served through TCRdb, limited to in-frame sequences with V and J called. Missing clones are a known gap in these copies; in checked studies unresolved V genes cover under half, and the rest lacks a known reason. The sample table holds 20,000 or so clones, of which about 85% were seen once. About 38% of the sample is in the top ten clones. Note on this clone: Its specific antigen is unknown. No much larger clonotype is one base removed from it; base qualities were not supplied.

The CDR1 and CDR2 encoded by the germline V gene are SQVTM and ANQGSEA. The CDR3 runs 13 residues from the cysteine to the phenylalanine. CDR3 DNA only is kept here, 39 bases in frame from base 1. V is cut back by 7 bases and J by 5 bases, with 7 bases in the junction unmatched. Input material: PBMCs. Recombination connected TRBV29-1 to TRBJ2-3; 9 bases in the junction line up with TRBD1. The clonotype comes from a man aged 55 to 70 with head and neck cancer. The CDR3 protein: CSAGQGPRDTQYF. The bases read TGCAGCGCCGGACAGGGGCCGAGAGATACGCAGTATTTT.